The 24 T cell receptor beta chains given below trace back to one sample, sequenced in a study of T cell responses to AZD1222 COVID-19 vaccine. Using immunoSEQ multiplex PCR, the repertoire was profiled, and TCRdb retains in-frame clones only, with some absent. The repertoire holds 150,000 to 200,000 clones, with roughly nine tenths as singletons. The sample here was peripheral blood, taken 28 days after the second dose of the MenACWY control vaccine. The receptors shown here come from an adult who received the MenACWY meningococcal vaccine as a control.

V usage is TRBV18 and J usage is TRBJ2-3; D ambiguous. Trimming left V 3 bases short and J 2 bases short, with 12 bases between. The germline gives CDR1 KGHSH, CDR2 LQKENI. This CDR3 has 15 amino acids. CDR3 sequence reads: CASSPSRWPTDTQYF. The CDR3 nucleotides are TGTGCCAGCTCACCGTCCCGATGGCCCACAGATACGCAGTATTTT.

The chain recombines TRBV7-6 with TRBJ2-1; 9 bases map to TRBD2. Germline CDR1 SGHVS, CDR2 FNYEAQ. Trimming removed 1 base from V and 0 bases from J; junction bases left unmatched: 10. The CDR3 loop spans 19 amino acids. The CDR3 sequence is CASSLVSSGRLASYNEQFF. CDR3 bases: TGTGCCAGCAGCTTAGTAAGCAGCGGGAGGTTGGCCTCCTACAATGAGCAGTTCTTC.

The gene calls are TRBV18 and TRBJ2-3; D gene uncertain. Per the germline V gene, CDR1 is KGHSH and CDR2 is LQKENI. The CDR3 has 12 residues. Trimming removed 2 bases at V and 4 bases at J, with 4 bases between. The CDR3 DNA reads as TGTGCCAGCTCACCAGGCGCAGATACGCAGTATTTT. This gives the protein CASSPGADTQYF.

The chain couples TRBV12-3 or TRBV12-4 to TRBJ2-7, with D unclear. Trimming stripped 3 bases from V and 0 bases from J, with 6 bases between. The CDR3 covers 13 residues. CDR3 protein: CASSFSFSYEQYF. The CDR3 DNA is TGTGCCAGCAGTTTTAGCTTCTCCTACGAGCAGTACTTC.

The chain uses TRBV4-1 and TRBJ2-7; 7 positions agree with TRBD1. V was pared by 3 bases and J by 2 bases, with 4 bases of the junction left unmatched. The V gene's germline CDR1 is MGHRA and CDR2 YSYEKL. The CDR3 extends over 14 amino acids. CDR3: CASSHPGQTYEQYF. Here the CDR3 DNA reads TGCGCCAGCAGCCACCCGGGACAGACCTACGAGCAGTACTTC.

J is TRBJ1-2 and V is TRBV7-3; D is undetermined. V was pared by 2 bases and J by 0 bases, with 13 bases between. CDR3 length: 16 residues. Germline-derived CDR1 and CDR2 are SGHTA and FQGTGA. The CDR3 coding sequence is TGTGCCAGCAGCTTATGGTCCCGGGCCGCTAACTATGGCTACACCTTC. Its translation: CASSLWSRAANYGYTF.

This chain uses TRBV10-3 with TRBJ1-5; D is undetermined. Trimming cost V 1 base and J 6 bases, with 10 bases left between them. CDR1 is ENHRY and CDR2 is SYGVKD in the germline V gene. This CDR3 region has 14 residues. The CDR3 is CAISELEGSQPQHF. CDR3 DNA sequence: TGTGCCATCAGTGAGTTAGAGGGAAGTCAGCCCCAGCATTTT.

This clone was recorded a few times. This chain connects TRBV11-3 to TRBJ2-5, with D possibly called TRBD1 or TRBD2 (6 bases each). V was trimmed by 5 bases and J by 6 bases, leaving 16 bases between them. The V gene's germline CDR1 is SGHNT and CDR2 YENEEA. The CDR3 has 14 residues. The CDR3 sequence is CASSEGGVMKTQYF. CDR3 nucleotide sequence: TGTGCCAGCAGCGAGGGGGGCGTTATGAAGACCCAGTACTTC.

This chain connects TRBV18 to TRBJ2-7; 7 bases are shared with TRBD2. This CDR3 contains 14 residues. The germline CDR1 and CDR2 sequences are KGHSH and LQKENI. J gave up 5 bases and V 3 bases, and 7 bases lay outside the gene matches. CDR3 coding DNA: TGTGCCAGCTCACCTTCGCGGGAGTTGAACGAGCAGTACTTC. It encodes CASSPSRELNEQYF.

This clone was found once. This chain's CDR3 is CASRLGRGPSYEQYF. In DNA form, the CDR3 reads TGTGCCAGCAGGCTCGGCCGGGGGCCCTCCTACGAGCAGTACTTC. The rearrangement joins TRBV27 to TRBJ2-7; the D gene could be TRBD1 or TRBD2 (6 bases each). In germline, CDR1 is MNHEY, CDR2 SMNVEV (reference sequence). V lost 6 bases and J 0 bases, leaving 15 bases between the germline ends. CDR3 length: 15 residues.

V and J are TRBV7-9 and TRBJ2-7; 11 nucleotides align to TRBD2. The CDR3 has 16 amino acids. Trimming took 5 bases from V and 1 from J; bases not matched to a gene: 7. Germline assignment: CDR1 SEHNR and CDR2 FQNEAQ (reference sequence). The CDR3: CASSTGLAEGSYEQYF. The CDR3 bases are TGTGCCAGCAGCACGGGACTAGCGGAGGGGTCCTACGAGCAGTACTTC. Variable domain in full (rest from reference TRBV7-9 and TRBJ2-7): DTGVSQNPRHKITKRGQNVTFRCDPISEHNRLYWYRQTLGQGPEFLTYFQNEAQLEKSRLLSDRFSAERPKGSFSTLEIQRTEQGDSAMYLCASSTGLAEGSYEQYFGPGTRLTVT.

The chain couples TRBV13 to TRBJ2-3; TRBD1 agrees at 10 bases. The V gene's germline CDR1 is PRHDT and CDR2 FYEKMQ (reference sequence). V trimming: 4 bases; J trimming: 1 base; junction bases outside the gene matches: 5. The CDR3 spans 16 residues. For the CDR3, the DNA is TGTGCCAGCAGCTGGACAGGGGGAAAAGGCACAGATACGCAGTATTTT. This translates into CASSWTGGKGTDTQYF.

The chain carries TRBV7-9 and TRBJ1-5; D gene unclear. CDR1 is SEHNR and CDR2 is FQNEAQ in the germline V gene (reference sequence). V was cut by 4 bases and J by 3 bases, with 10 bases left in between. The CDR3 is made up of 14 amino acids. CDR3 sequence (DNA): TGTGCCAGCAGCTATGCCAGCGACAATCAGCCCCAGCATTTT. Encoded protein: CASSYASDNQPQHF.

This chain joins TRBV12-5 and TRBJ2-1; D call uncertain. The germline gives CDR1 LGHNT, CDR2 FRNRAP. The CDR3 has 14 amino acids. Trimming stripped 3 bases from V and 6 bases from J, with 12 bases between. CDR3 sequence: CASGFTGLPNEQFF. CDR3 coding DNA: TGTGCTAGTGGTTTCACGGGTCTCCCCAATGAGCAGTTCTTC. The variable domain in full, with the rest retrieved from reference TRBV12-5 and TRBJ2-1, is DARVTQTPRHKVTEMGQEVTMRCQPILGHNTVFWYRQTMMQGLELLAYFRNRAPLDDSGMPKDRFSAEMPDATLATLKIQPSEPRDSAVYFCASGFTGLPNEQFFGPGTRLTVL.

The V gene is TRBV11-3, the J gene TRBJ2-1; perhaps D is TRBD1 or TRBD2 (6 bases each). This CDR3 has 12 amino acids. Trimming took 3 bases from V and 10 from J, leaving 10 bases between them. CDR1 and CDR2 (germline): SGHNT, YENEEA. The CDR3 DNA reads TGTGCCAGCAGCTTGAGAGGGGGGGAGCAGTTCTTC. It translates to CASSLRGGEQFF.

The chain employs TRBV25-1 and TRBJ2-7; no reliable D call. From germline, CDR1 is MGHDK and CDR2 SYGVNS. This CDR3 is built from 14 residues. V gave up 6 bases and J gave up 2 bases, with 14 bases separating them. The CDR3 here is CASRRDTHPYEQYF. CDR3 DNA: TGTGCCAGCAGACGAGACACTCATCCCTACGAGCAGTACTTC.

In regard to this clone: Sequence at one end of the junction differs from germline and may be a read error. J is TRBJ1-6 and V is TRBV12-3 or TRBV12-4; D is unclear. This CDR3 spans 10 amino acids. CDR3 sequence (DNA): TGTGCCAGCACCAGGATGCGGATTGGATTT. The encoded protein is CASTRMRIGF.

V usage is TRBV27 and J usage is TRBJ1-5; no reliable D call. CDR1 and CDR2 (germline): MNHEY, SMNVEV (reference sequence). The CDR3 is 14 amino acids. Trimming left V 6 bases short and J 7 bases short, with 16 bases between. CDR3 in DNA: TGTGCCAGCAGCAACCGGGGTTTCGGGCAGCCCCAGCATTTT. Translating it yields CASSNRGFGQPQHF.

V usage is TRBV5-4 and J usage is TRBJ2-1, with 11 bases aligning to TRBD1. The CDR3 length is 15 residues. Germline CDR1 is SGHNT and CDR2 is YYREEE (reference sequence). V dropped 3 bases and J dropped 5; count of bases not matched to a gene: 4. The DNA of the CDR3 is TGTGCCAGCAGCTCTGGACAGGGGGCGCACAATGAGCAGTTCTTC. Encoded protein: CASSSGQGAHNEQFF.

This chain uses TRBV28 with TRBJ1-5; tentatively, D is TRBD1 (6 bases). Germline V gene data show CDR1 as MDHEN and CDR2 as SYDVKM. The CDR3 has 17 residues. V shed 5 bases and J shed 2 bases, with 19 bases lying between them. The CDR3 loop is CASSRLSRGRGNQPQHF. The CDR3 region has the DNA TGTGCCAGCAGTCGCCTAAGTCGGGGGCGTGGCAATCAGCCCCAGCATTTT.

The V and J genes are TRBV27 and TRBJ1-2; unclear D gene. V lost 3 bases and J 7 bases, leaving 12 bases between the germline ends. This CDR3 is built from 13 residues. The germline V gene encodes CDR1 MNHEY and CDR2 SMNVEV (reference sequence). The CDR3 sequence is CASSFDISFGYTF. CDR3 in DNA: TGTGCCAGCAGTTTTGACATAAGTTTTGGCTACACCTTC.

The chain has TRBV3-1 (or the pseudogene TRBV3-2) and TRBJ2-3, with a possible D match to TRBD2 (5 bases). The germline V and J ends were trimmed by 1 base and 6 bases, with 11 bases remaining between them. This CDR3 region has 14 residues. CDR1 is LGHDT and CDR2 is YNNKEL in the germline V gene (reference sequence). CDR3 sequence reads: CASSQVLTGDTQYF. The CDR3 DNA is TGTGCCAGCAGCCAAGTGCTTACGGGGGATACGCAGTATTTT.

V is TRBV6-4 and J is TRBJ2-5, with 9 nucleotides matching TRBD2. J gave up 2 bases and V 3 bases, and 4 bases lay outside the gene matches. Germline-derived CDR1 and CDR2 are MRHNA and SNTAGT. CDR3 length: 15 residues. CDR3 protein: CASSERLAVQETQYF. The CDR3 DNA reads TGTGCCAGCAGTGAAAGACTAGCGGTACAAGAGACCCAGTACTTC.

The V gene is TRBV27, the J gene TRBJ2-1, with 16 bases fitting TRBD2. Trimming at V came to 3 bases and at J to 6 bases, leaving 2 bases not matched to a gene. This CDR3 region has 16 residues. Germline assignment: CDR1 MNHEY and CDR2 SMNVEV (reference sequence). The CDR3 DNA reads TGTGCCAGCAGTTTTGGGACTAGCGGGAGGGTCAATGAGCAGTTCTTC. The encoded protein is CASSFGTSGRVNEQFF.